This TCR beta chain is drawn from a study of OX40 agonist ivuxolimab in advanced cancers. Study details: With ivuxolimab, an agonistic anti-OX40 (CD134) antibody, patients were treated. General observations from the study: The study observed clonal expansion of CD4+ and CD8+ blood T cells by week 6 at 0.1 to 3.0 mg/kg. At 0.1-3.0 mg/kg, partial responders had clonal expansion among the lowest observed.

This clone was seen a single time. Its target is not known. V was pared by 0 bases and J by 5 bases, with 14 bases between. The germline gives CDR1 MNHEY, CDR2 SVGAGI. The CDR3 totals 15 residues. Method: immunoSEQ multiplex PCR; TCRdb's copy keeps in-frame clones and lacks some. The repertoire consists of 65,000 to 85,000 clones, with more than 85% occurring once and the leading ten covering 13% to 15%. The receptor was isolated from an adult with an advanced solid tumor such as melanoma, head and neck, liver or kidney cancer. Specimen: CD4+ or CD8+ T cells sorted from blood, collected in a trial of the OX40 agonist ivuxolimab. This chain uses TRBV6-5 with TRBJ2-7, with D possibly matching TRBD2 (6 bases). CDR3 in DNA: TGTGCCAGCAGTTACTCGAGGCAGGGAGGCGACGAGCAGTACTTC. Residues: CASSYSRQGGDEQYF.